This T cell receptor beta chain comes out of a study of T cells in lung cancer brain metastases. About the research overall: A median roughly 320 days separated primary and brain metastasis sampling. Study-level results: Most clones were lesion-specific, with limited overlap between paired lesions (mean Morisita index around 0.2).

Paired samples had equal genomic DNA input, ranging about 2.24 to 4.92 ug. The table came from immunoSEQ multiplex PCR; TCRdb's copy has only in-frame clones and leaves some out. The sample yields about 4,900 clones, around 84% seen once. Marked H&E slides guided macrodissection of tumor areas from about 5 unstained, deparaffinized approximately 10 um sections. About this clone: Antigen unknown.

The sequence was collected from a woman aged 45 to 65 with non-small cell lung cancer. What was sequenced was tumor tissue from the primary lung tumor.

The CDR3 DNA sequence: TGTGCCAGCAGCTTACGATTCACAAACTACGAGCAGTACTTC. This encodes CASSLRFTNYEQYF. The chain uses TRBV7-2 and TRBJ2-7, with no clear D. CDR1 and CDR2 (germline): SGHTA, FQGNSA. The CDR3 is made up of 14 amino acids. The V end lost 2 bases, the J end lost 3 bases, and 11 bases lay between the germline ends.